These 3 T cell receptor beta chains share one sample of origin, sequenced in a study of shared clonotypes between healthy human individuals (dated by TCRdb to between 2020 and 2021). The library was obtained by the immunoSEQ multiplex PCR assay. TCRdb took this table from immuneACCESS and kept in-frame rearrangements with V and J called. Such tables lack part of the clones; where checked against another copy, unresolved V genes explain under half of the gap, and the rest is unexplained. The sample table contains more than 1,200,000 clones; only one count was recorded for around 98.5% of them. In total, the top ten clones hold around 0.33% of the sample. Material: naive CD4+ T cells sorted from blood. This sample's cell subset or site label indicates: CD45RA+ positively selected. The source is a man under 40 in good health.

This chain uses TRBV7-9 with TRBJ2-1, with a weak D call TRBD1 (6 bases). CDR3 size: 14 residues. Per the germline V gene, CDR1 is SEHNR and CDR2 is FQNEAQ (reference sequence). With 5 bases removed from V and 9 bases from J, the gap between germline ends came to 17 bases. The chain's CDR3 is CASSLGQYLGEQFF. In nucleotides, the CDR3 is TGTGCCAGCAGCCTTGGACAGTATCTTGGTGAGCAGTTCTTC. The full variable domain, completed using reference TRBV7-9 and TRBJ2-1, is DTGVSQNPRHKITKRGQNVTFRCDPISEHNRLYWYRQTLGQGPEFLTYFQNEAQLEKSRLLSDRFSAERPKGSFSTLEIQRTEQGDSAMYLCASSLGQYLGEQFFGPGTRLTVL.

The genes are TRBV28 and TRBJ2-7; 9 nucleotides line up with TRBD1. The germline CDR1 and CDR2 sequences are MDHEN and SYDVKM. V dropped 7 bases and J dropped 4; count of bases not matched to a gene: 11. CDR3 length: 15 amino acids. CDR3 DNA: TGTGCCAGCACCTCTAGGTGGGACAGGGTATACGAGCAGTACTTC. Protein: CASTSRWDRVYEQYF. The entire variable domain, with the rest obtained from reference TRBV28 and TRBJ2-7, is as follows: DVKVTQSSRYLVKRTGEKVFLECVQDMDHENMFWYRQDPGLGLRLIYFSYDVKMKEKGDIPEGYSVSREKKERFSLILESASTNQTSMYLCASTSRWDRVYEQYFGPGTRLTVT.

This sequence joins TRBV6-1 and TRBJ1-5; D not resolved. The CDR3 length is 13 residues. The germline V gene encodes CDR1 MNHNS and CDR2 SASEGT. Trimming pared 4 bases from V and 4 bases from J, leaving 8 bases between. CDR3 sequence: CASSASQNQPQHF. The CDR3 DNA reads TGTGCCAGCAGTGCTTCCCAGAATCAGCCCCAGCATTTT.